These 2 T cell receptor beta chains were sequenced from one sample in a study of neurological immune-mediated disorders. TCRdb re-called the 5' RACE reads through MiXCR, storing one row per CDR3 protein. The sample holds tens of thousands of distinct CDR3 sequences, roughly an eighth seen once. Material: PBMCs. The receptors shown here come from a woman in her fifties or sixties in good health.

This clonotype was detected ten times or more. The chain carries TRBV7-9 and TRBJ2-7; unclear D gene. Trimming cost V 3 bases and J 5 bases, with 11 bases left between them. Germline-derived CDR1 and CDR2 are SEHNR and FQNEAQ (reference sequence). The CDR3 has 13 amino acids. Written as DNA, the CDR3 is TGTGCCAGCAGCTTTCTCATGAGCGACGAGCAGTACTTC. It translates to CASSFLMSDEQYF. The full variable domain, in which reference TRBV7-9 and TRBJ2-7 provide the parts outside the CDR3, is DTGVSQNPRHKITKRGQNVTFRCDPISEHNRLYWYRQTLGQGPEFLTYFQNEAQLEKSRLLSDRFSAERPKGSFSTLEIQRTEQGDSAMYLCASSFLMSDEQYFGPGTRLTVT.

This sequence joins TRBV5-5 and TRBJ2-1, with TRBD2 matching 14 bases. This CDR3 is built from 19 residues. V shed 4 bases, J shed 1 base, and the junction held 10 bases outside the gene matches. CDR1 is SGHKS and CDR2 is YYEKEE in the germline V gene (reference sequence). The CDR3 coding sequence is TGTGCCAGCAGCCAAGACTTGACTAGCGGGGGGGGATCCTACAATGAGCAGTTCTTC. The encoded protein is CASSQDLTSGGGSYNEQFF.